This record covers a single T cell receptor (beta chain). This CDR3 region has 13 residues. From germline, CDR1 is ENHRY and CDR2 SYGVKD. With V trimmed by 8 bases and J by 5 bases, 5 bases remained unmatched. In the authors' workflow: It was from reference gene primer amplification that nucleated cell counts were estimated. The table came from immunoSEQ multiplex PCR; TCRdb's copy has only in-frame clones and leaves some out. V and J calls and clone size are those listed in that table; D and trimming were worked out from the DNA. The table includes over 75,000 clones, roughly 80% detected once. This sample is part of a study of blood T cell repertoires in COVID-19. About the research overall: Sites across the United States, Italy and Spain contributed samples from acute and convalescent COVID-19.

The clonotype was recovered from a woman aged 70-85 years with acute or convalescent COVID-19. Sequenced input: peripheral blood. The J gene is TRBJ2-1, the V gene TRBV10-3; TRBD2 agrees at 8 bases. The CDR3, as DNA: TGTGCCATCGGGGGACTAGGGGACAATGAGCAGTTCTTC. It codes for CAIGGLGDNEQFF.